Described below is a single T cell receptor (beta chain) sequence and its context. Its specificity is unknown. The CDR3 sequence is 15 residues long. The germline V gene encodes CDR1 SGDLS and CDR2 YYNGEE. Trimming took 0 bases from V and 2 from J; bases not matched to a gene: 3. Blood was sampled at baseline, cycle 4 day 1, and cycle 7 day 1. The sample originates from a study of OX40 agonist ivuxolimab in advanced cancers. Study in general: Among those enrolled, mean age was approximately 60 years (range about 20 to 79) and 75% to 90% were male. Study-wide results and limits: CD8+ T cells showed, on average, more clonal expansion than CD4+ cells. Clonal expansion from baseline to week 6 occurred in both CD4+ and CD8+ T cells.

TCRdb's copy holds only in-frame clones and misses some; the assay was immunoSEQ multiplex PCR. The sample gives about 32,000 clones, about 92% of which show up once; roughly 25% is in the top ten. V is TRBV9 and J is TRBJ2-7, with 9 bases fitting TRBD2. The sequence was collected from an adult with an advanced solid tumor such as melanoma, head and neck, liver or kidney cancer. The material sequenced was CD4+ or CD8+ T cells sorted from blood, taken in a trial of the OX40 agonist ivuxolimab. The CDR3 loop reads CASSVEASGTYEQYF. As DNA, the CDR3 is TGTGCCAGCAGCGTAGAGGCTAGCGGGACCTACGAGCAGTACTTC.